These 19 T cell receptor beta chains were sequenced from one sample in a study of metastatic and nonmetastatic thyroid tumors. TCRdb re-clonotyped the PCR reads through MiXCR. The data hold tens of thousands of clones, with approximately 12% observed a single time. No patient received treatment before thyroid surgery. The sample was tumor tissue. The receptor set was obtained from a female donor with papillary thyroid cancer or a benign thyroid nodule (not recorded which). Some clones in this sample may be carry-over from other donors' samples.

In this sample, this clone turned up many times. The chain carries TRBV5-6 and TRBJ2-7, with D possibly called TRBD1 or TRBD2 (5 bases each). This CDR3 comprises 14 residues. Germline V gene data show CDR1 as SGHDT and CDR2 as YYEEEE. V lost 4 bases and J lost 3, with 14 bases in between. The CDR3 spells CASSQTEGIYEQYF. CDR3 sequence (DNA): TGTGCCAGCAGCCAGACAGAGGGTATCTACGAGCAGTACTTC.

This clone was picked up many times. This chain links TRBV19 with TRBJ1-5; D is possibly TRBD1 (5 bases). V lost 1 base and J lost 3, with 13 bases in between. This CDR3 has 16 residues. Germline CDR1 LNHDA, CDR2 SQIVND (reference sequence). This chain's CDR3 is CASSIGDGINNQPQHF. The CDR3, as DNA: TGTGCCAGTAGTATAGGGGACGGGATCAACAATCAGCCCCAGCATTTT.

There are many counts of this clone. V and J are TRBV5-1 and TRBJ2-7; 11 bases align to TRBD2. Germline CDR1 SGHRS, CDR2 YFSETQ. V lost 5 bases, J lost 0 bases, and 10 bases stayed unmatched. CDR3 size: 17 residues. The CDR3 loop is CASSQGTSGVFSYEQYF. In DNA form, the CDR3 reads TGCGCCAGCAGTCAAGGGACTAGCGGAGTCTTCTCCTACGAGCAGTACTTC.

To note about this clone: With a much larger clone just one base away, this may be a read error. CDR3 DNA: TGTGCCAGCAGTGATTACGGAGAGCAGTTCTTC. Protein product: CASSDYGEQFF. The chain has TRBV2 and TRBJ2-1; D remains ambiguous. The CDR3 runs to 11 residues. The germline V gene encodes CDR1 SNHLY and CDR2 FYNNEI. V lost 3 bases, J lost 10 bases, and 7 bases lay in between.

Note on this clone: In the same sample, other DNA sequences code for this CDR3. CDR3 in amino acids: CASRAGGGTEAFF. The CDR3 nucleotides are TGTGCCAGCCGGGCAGGGGGCGGCACTGAAGCTTTCTTT. The V and J genes are TRBV6-1 and TRBJ1-1; TRBD1 agrees at 8 bases. V was clipped by 8 bases and J by 4 bases; unmatched bases: 6. There are 13 residues in the CDR3. From germline, CDR1 is MNHNS and CDR2 SASEGT.

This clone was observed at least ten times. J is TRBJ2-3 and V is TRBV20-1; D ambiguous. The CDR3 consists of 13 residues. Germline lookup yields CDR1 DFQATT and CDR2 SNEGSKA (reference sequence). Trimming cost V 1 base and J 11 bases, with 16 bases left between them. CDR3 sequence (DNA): TGCAGTGCTAGAGTGGTGGGCGGAGATGGGCAGTATTTT. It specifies CSARVVGGDGQYF.

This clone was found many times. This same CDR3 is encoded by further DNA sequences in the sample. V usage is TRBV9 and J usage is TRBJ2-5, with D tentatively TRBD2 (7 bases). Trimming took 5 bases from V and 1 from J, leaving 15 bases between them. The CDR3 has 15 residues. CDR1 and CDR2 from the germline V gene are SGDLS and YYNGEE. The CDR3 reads CASSASGGIQETQYF. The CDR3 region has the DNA TGTGCCAGCAGTGCCTCGGGGGGCATCCAAGAGACCCAGTACTTC.

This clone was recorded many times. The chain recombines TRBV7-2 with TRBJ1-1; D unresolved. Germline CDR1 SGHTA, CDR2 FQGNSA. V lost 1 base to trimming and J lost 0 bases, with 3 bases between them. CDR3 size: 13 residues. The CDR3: CASSLEMNTEAFF. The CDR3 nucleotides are TGTGCCAGCAGCTTAGAGATGAACACTGAAGCTTTCTTT.

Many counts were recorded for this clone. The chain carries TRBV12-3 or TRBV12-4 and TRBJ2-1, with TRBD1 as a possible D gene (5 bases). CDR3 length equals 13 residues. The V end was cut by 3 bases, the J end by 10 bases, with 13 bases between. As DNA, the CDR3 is TGTGCCAGCAGTTTTTCAGGGAACGGGGAGCAGTTCTTC. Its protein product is CASSFSGNGEQFF.

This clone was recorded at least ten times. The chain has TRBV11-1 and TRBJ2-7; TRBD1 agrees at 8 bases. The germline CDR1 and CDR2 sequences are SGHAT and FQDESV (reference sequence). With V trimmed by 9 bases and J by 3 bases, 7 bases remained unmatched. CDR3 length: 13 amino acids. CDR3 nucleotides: TGTGCCAGTAGGACAGGGACCAGCTACGAGCAGTACTTC. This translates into CASRTGTSYEQYF.

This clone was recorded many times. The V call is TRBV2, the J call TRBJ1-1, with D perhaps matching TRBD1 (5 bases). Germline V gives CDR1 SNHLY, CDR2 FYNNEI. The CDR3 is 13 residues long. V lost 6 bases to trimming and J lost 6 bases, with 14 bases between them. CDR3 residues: CASSPMGGAEAFF. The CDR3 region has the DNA TGTGCCAGCAGCCCCATGGGAGGGGCTGAAGCTTTCTTT.

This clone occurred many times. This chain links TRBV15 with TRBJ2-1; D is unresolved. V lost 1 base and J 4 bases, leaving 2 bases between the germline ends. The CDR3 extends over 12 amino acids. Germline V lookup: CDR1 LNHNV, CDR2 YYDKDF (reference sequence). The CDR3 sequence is CATSRGYNEQFF. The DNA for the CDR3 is TGTGCCACCAGCAGAGGTTACAATGAGCAGTTCTTC.

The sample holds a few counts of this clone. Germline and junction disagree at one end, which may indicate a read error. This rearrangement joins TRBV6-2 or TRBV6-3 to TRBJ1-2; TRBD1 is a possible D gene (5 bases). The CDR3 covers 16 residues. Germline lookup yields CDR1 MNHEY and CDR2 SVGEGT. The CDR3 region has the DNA TGTGCCTGCAGTTACTCGACCAGGGAACTTGACTATGTCTACACCTTC. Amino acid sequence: CACSYSTRELDYVYTF.

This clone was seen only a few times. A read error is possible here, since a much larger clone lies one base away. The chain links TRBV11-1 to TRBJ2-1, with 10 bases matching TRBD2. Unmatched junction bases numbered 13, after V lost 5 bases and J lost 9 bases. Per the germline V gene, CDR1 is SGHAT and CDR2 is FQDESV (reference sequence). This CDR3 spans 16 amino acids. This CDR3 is CASSTPSGRAGSEQFF. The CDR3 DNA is TGTGCCAGCAGCACCCCAAGCGGGAGGGCCGGGAGTGAGCAGTTCTTC. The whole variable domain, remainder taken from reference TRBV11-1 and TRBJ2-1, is EAEVAQSPRYKITEKSQAVAFWCDPISGHATLYWYRQILGQGPELLVQFQDESVVDDSQLPKDRFSAERLKGVDSTLKIQPAELGDSAMYLCASSTPSGRAGSEQFFGPGTRLTVL.

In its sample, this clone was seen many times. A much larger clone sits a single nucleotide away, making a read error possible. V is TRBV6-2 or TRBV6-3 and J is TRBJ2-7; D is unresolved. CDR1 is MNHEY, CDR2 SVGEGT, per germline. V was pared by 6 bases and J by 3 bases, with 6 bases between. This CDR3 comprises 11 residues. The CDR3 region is CASSPNYEQYF. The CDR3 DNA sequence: TGTGCCAGCAGCCCCAACTACGAGCAGTACTTC.

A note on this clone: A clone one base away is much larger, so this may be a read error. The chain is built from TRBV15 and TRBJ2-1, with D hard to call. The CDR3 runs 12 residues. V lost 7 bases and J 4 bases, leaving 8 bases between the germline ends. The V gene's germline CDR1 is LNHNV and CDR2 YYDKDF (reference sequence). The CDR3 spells CATNGSYNEQFF. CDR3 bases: TGTGCCACCAACGGATCATACAATGAGCAGTTCTTC. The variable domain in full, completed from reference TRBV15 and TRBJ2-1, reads DAMVIQNPRYQVTQFGKPVTLSCSQTLNHNVMYWYQQKSSQAPKLLFHYYDKDFNNEADTPDNFQSRRPNTSFCFLDIRSPGLGDTAMYLCATNGSYNEQFFGPGTRLTVL.

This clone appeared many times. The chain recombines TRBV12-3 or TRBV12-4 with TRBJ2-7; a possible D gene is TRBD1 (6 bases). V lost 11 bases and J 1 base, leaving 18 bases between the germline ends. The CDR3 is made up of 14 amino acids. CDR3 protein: CALVQGRSSYEQYF. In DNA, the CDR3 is TGTGCCCTCGTGCAGGGGCGGTCTTCCTACGAGCAGTACTTC.

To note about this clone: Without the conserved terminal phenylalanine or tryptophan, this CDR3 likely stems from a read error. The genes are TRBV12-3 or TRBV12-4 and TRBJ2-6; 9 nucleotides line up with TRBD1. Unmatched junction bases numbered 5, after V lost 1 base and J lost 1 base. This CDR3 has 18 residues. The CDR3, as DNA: TGTGCCAGCAGTTTAGTCGGACAGGGGTTATCTGGGGCCAACGTCCTGACTCTC. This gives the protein CASSLVGQGLSGANVLTL.

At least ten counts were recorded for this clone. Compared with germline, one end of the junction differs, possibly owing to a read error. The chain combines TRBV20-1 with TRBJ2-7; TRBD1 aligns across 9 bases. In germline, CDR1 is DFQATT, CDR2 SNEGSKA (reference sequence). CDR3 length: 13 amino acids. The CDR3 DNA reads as TGCAGTGCCAGAGTCGACAGGGGGTACGAGCAGTACTTC. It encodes CSARVDRGYEQYF.